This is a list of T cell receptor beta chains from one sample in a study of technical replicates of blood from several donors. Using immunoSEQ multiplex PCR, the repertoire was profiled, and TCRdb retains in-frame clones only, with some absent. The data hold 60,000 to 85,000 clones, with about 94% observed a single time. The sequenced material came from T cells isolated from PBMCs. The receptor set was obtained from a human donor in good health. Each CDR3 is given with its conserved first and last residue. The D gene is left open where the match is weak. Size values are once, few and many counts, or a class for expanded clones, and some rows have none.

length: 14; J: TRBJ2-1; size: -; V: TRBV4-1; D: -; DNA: TGCGCCAGCAGCCAGGCTTCGGGAGTAAATGAGCAGTTCTTC; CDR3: CASSQASGVNEQFF
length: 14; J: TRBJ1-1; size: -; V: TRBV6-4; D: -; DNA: TGTGCCAGCAGTGTTGGGACACAAGGAACTGAAGCTTTCTTT; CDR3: CASSVGTQGTEAFF
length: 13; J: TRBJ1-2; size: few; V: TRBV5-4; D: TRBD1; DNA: TGTGCCAGCAGCGGGGACAGGGGTGTTGGCTACACCTTC; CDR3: CASSGDRGVGYTF
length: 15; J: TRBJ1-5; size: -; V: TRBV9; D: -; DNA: TGTGCCAGCAGCGTAGAACCGGGGGTAAATCAGCCCCAGCATTTT; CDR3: CASSVEPGVNQPQHF
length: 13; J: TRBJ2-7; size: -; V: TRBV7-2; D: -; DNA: TGTGCCAGCAGCTTAGACAGATTCTACGAGCAGTACTTC; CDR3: CASSLDRFYEQYF
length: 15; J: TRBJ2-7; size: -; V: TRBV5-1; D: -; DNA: TGCGCCAGCAGCCCCCCCCTTTCTATCTCCTACGAGCAGTACTTC; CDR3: CASSPPLSISYEQYF
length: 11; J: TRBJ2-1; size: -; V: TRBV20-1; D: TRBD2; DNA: TGCAGTGCTCTGACTAGCGGGCAGCAGTTCTTC; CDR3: CSALTSGQQFF
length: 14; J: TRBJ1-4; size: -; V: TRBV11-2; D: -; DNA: TGTGCCAGCAGCTCAGGGCCAACTAATGAAAAACTGTTTTTT; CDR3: CASSSGPTNEKLFF
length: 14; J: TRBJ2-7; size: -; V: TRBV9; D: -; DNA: TGTGCCAGCAGCGTAACGGGGATTGCCTACGAGCAGTACTTC; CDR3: CASSVTGIAYEQYF
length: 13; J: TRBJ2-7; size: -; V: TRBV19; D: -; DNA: TGTGCCAGTAGTATAGGCCCGACGGGTGAGCAGTACTTC; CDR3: CASSIGPTGEQYF
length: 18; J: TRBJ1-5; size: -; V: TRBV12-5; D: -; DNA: TGTGCTAGTGGTTTGGGTTCACCGCCTAGGGGGAACAATCAGCCCCAGCATTTT; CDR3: CASGLGSPPRGNNQPQHF
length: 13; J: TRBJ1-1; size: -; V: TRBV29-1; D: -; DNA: TGCAGCGTTGAAACAGGCTTGAACACTGAAGCTTTCTTT; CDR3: CSVETGLNTEAFF
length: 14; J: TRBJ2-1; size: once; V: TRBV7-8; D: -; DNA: TGTGCCAGCCCCAAGGAGGGGACTCTGGATGAGCAGTTCTTC; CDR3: CASPKEGTLDEQFF
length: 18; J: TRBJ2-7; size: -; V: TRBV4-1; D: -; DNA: TGCGCCAGCAGCCAAGTTGATTTCGTTGGGGCACTCTCCTACGAGCAGTACTTC; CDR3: CASSQVDFVGALSYEQYF
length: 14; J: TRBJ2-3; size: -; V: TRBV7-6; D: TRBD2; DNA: TGTGCCAGCAGCTTAGGGCGGGAGAAGGATACGCAGTATTTT; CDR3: CASSLGREKDTQYF
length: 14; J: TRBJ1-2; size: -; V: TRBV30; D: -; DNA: TGTGCCTGGCGTGCCGCGGGGGGCGTCTATGGCTACACCTTC; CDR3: CAWRAAGGVYGYTF
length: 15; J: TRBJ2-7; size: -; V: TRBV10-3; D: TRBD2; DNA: TGTGCCATCAGTGAGTCGGAGACTAGCGATGGGGAGCAGTACTTC; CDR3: CAISESETSDGEQYF
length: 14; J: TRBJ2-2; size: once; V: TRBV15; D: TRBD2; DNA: TGTGCCACCAGCACTGCGGGAGGGACCGGGGAGCTGTTTTTT; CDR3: CATSTAGGTGELFF
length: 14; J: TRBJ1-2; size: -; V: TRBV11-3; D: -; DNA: TGTGCCAGCAGCTTAGCTACGAGTAACTATGGCTACACCTTC; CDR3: CASSLATSNYGYTF
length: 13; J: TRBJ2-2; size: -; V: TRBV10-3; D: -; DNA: TGTGCCATCAGTGCGTTTGGGAGCGGGGAGCTGTTTTTT; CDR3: CAISAFGSGELFF
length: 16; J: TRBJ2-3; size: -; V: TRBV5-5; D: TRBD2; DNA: TGTGCCAGCAGCTTTGGACTAGCGAAGACCACAGATACGCAGTATTTT; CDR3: CASSFGLAKTTDTQYF
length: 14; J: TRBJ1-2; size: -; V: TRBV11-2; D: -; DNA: TGTGCCAGCAGCGTTACCCGGGACACCTATGGCTACACCTTC; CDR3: CASSVTRDTYGYTF
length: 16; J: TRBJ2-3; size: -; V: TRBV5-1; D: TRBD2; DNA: TGCGCCAGCAGCTTGACCAATAGCGGGGGGACAGATACGCAGTATTTT; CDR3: CASSLTNSGGTDTQYF
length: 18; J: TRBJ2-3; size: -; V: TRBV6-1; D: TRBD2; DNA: TGTGCCAGCAGTGAATTGGGGACTAGCGGGAGAAGATCAGATACGCAGTATTTT; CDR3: CASSELGTSGRRSDTQYF
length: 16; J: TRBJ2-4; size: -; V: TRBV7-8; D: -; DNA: TGTGCCAGCACCTTAGACCTCTATCTAGCCAAAAACATTCAGTACTTC; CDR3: CASTLDLYLAKNIQYF
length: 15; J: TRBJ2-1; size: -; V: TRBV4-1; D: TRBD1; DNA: TGCGCCAGCAGCCAAATCGGACAGGGTAGATATGAGCAGTTCTTC; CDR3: CASSQIGQGRYEQFF
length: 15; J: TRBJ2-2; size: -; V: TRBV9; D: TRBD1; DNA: TGTGCCAGCAGCCCCCGGACAGGGGTCACCGGGGAGCTGTTTTTT; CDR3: CASSPRTGVTGELFF
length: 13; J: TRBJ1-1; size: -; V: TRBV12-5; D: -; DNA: TGTGCTAGTGGCTGGGAGGAGAACACTGAAGCTTTCTTT; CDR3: CASGWEENTEAFF
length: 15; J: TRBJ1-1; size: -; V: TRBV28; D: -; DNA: TGTGCCAGCAGTTCGCTTATGGAGGGGAACACTGAAGCTTTCTTT; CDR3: CASSSLMEGNTEAFF
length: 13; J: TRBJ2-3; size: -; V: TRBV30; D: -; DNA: TGTGCCTGGATCGTATTGAGCACAGATACGCAGTATTTT; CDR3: CAWIVLSTDTQYF
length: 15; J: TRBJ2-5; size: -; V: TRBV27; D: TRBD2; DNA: TGTGCCAGCTCAATCGGGGGGGACAACCAAGAGACCCAGTACTTC; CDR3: CASSIGGDNQETQYF
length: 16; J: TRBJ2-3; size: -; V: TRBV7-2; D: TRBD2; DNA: TGTGCCAGCAGCTTAGGCCTAGCGGTCAGCACAGATACGCAGTATTTT; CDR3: CASSLGLAVSTDTQYF
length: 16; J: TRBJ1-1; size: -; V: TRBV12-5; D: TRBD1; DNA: TGTGCTAGTGGTTTGGTGGGTCAGGACAGGGAGGCTGAAGCTTTCTTT; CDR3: CASGLVGQDREAEAFF